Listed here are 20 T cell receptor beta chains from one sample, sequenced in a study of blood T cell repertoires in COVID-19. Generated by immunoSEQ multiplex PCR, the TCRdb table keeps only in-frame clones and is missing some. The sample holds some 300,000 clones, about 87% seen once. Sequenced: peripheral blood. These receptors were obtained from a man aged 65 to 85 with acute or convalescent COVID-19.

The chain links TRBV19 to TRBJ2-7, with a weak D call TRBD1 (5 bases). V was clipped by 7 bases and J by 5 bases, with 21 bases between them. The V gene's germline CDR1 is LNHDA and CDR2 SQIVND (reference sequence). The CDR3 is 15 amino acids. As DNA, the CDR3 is TGTGCCAGTATGGGATCTGGGCAGGGCATCCACGAGCAGTACTTC. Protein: CASMGSGQGIHEQYF.

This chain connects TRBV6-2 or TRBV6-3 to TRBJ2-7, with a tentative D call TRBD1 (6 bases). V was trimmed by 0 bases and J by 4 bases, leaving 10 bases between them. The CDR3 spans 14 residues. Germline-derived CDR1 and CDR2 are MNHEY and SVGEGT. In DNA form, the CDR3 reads TGTGCCAGCAGTTACTCTGGGACAAAATACGAGCAGTACTTC. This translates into CASSYSGTKYEQYF.

DNA of the CDR3: TGTGCCAGCAGAGCAACAGGTTCCTATGGCTACACCTTC. Its translation is CASRATGSYGYTF. J is TRBJ1-2 and V is TRBV28; D is possibly TRBD1 (5 bases). This CDR3 is 13 amino acids long. Germline CDR1 is MDHEN and CDR2 is SYDVKM. The ends were cut back, 6 bases at V and 4 bases at J, with 12 bases in the middle.

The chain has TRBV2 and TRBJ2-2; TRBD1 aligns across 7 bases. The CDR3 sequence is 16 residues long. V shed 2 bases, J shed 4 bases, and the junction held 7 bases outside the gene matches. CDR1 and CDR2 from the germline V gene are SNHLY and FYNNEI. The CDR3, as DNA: TGTGCCAGCAGTGAATCGGGCAGGGGGATCACCGGGGAGCTGTTTTTT. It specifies CASSESGRGITGELFF.

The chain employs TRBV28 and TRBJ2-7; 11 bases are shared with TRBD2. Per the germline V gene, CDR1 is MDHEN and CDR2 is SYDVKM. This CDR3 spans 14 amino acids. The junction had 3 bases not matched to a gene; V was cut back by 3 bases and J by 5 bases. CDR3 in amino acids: CASSFQLAGDEQYF. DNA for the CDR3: TGTGCCAGCAGTTTTCAACTAGCGGGAGACGAGCAGTACTTC. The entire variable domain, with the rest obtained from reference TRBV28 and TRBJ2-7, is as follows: DVKVTQSSRYLVKRTGEKVFLECVQDMDHENMFWYRQDPGLGLRLIYFSYDVKMKEKGDIPEGYSVSREKKERFSLILESASTNQTSMYLCASSFQLAGDEQYFGPGTRLTVT.

The CDR3 sequence is CSASGRALTDTQYF. Here the CDR3 DNA reads TGCAGTGCTAGTGGGAGGGCCCTGACAGATACGCAGTATTTT. The V and J genes are TRBV20-1 and TRBJ2-3, with 7 positions matching TRBD2. V gave up 3 bases and J gave up 3 bases; unmatched junction bases: 6. Per germline, CDR1 DFQATT and CDR2 SNEGSKA (reference sequence). This CDR3 region has 14 residues.

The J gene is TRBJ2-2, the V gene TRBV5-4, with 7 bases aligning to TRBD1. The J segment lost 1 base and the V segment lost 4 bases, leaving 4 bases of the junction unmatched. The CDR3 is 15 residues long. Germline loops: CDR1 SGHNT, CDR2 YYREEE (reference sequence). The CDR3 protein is CASSGDRKNTGELFF. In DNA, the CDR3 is TGTGCCAGCAGCGGGGACAGAAAGAACACCGGGGAGCTGTTTTTT.

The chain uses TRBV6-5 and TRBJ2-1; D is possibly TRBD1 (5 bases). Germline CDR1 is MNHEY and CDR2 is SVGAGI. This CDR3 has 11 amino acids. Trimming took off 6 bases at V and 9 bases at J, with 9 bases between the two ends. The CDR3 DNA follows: TGTGCCAGCAGCGCCGACAGTGAGCAGTTCTTC. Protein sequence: CASSADSEQFF.

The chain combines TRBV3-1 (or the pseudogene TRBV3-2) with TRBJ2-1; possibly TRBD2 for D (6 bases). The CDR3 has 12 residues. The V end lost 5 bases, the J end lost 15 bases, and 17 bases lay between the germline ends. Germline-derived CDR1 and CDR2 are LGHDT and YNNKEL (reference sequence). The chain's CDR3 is CASSETLGGPFF. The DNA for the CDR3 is TGTGCCAGCAGCGAGACGCTGGGAGGCCCGTTCTTC.

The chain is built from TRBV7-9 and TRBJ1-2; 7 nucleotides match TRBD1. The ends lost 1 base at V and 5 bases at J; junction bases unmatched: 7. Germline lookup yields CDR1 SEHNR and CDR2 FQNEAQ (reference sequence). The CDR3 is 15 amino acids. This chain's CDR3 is CASSLGRDRSYGYTF. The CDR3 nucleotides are TGTGCCAGCAGCTTAGGTCGGGACAGATCATATGGCTACACCTTC.

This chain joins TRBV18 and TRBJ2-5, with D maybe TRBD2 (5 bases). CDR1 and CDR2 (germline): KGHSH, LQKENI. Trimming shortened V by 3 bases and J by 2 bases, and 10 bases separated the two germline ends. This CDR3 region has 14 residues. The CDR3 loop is CASSPGVRQETQYF. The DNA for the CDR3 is TGTGCCAGCTCACCGGGAGTTCGACAAGAGACCCAGTACTTC.

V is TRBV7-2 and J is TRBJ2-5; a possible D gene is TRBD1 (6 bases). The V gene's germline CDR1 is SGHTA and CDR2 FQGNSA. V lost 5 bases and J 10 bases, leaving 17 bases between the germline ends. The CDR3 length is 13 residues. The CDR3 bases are TGTGCCAGCAGCCAGGGACAATCGGGTAGCCAGTACTTC. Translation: CASSQGQSGSQYF. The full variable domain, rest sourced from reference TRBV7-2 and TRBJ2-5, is GAGVSQSPSNKVTEKGKDVELRCDPISGHTALYWYRQSLGQGLEFLIYFQGNSAPDKSGLPSDRFSAERTGGSVSTLTIQRTQQEDSAVYLCASSQGQSGSQYFGPGTRLLVL.

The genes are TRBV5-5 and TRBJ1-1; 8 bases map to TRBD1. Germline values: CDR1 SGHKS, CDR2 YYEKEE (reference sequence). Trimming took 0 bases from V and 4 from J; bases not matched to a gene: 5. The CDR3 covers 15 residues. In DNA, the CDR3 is TGTGCCAGCAGCTTGGAACAGGGGGTCATCACTGAAGCTTTCTTT. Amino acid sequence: CASSLEQGVITEAFF.

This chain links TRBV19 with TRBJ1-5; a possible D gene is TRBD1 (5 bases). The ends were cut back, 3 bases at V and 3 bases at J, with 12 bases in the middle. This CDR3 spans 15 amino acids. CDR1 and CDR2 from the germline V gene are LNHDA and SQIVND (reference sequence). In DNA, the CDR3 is TGTGCCAGTAGTATGGGGGGAACTATCAATCAGCCCCAGCATTTT. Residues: CASSMGGTINQPQHF. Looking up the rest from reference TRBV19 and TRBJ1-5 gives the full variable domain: DGGITQSPKYLFRKEGQNVTLSCEQNLNHDAMYWYRQDPGQGLRLIYYSQIVNDFQKGDIAEGYSVSREKKESFPLTVTSAQKNPTAFYLCASSMGGTINQPQHFGDGTRLSIL.

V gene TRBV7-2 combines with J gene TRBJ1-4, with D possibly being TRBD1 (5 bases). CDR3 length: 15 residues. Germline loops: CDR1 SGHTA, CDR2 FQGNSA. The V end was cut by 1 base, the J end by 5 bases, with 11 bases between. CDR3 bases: TGTGCCAGCAGCTTAGAGGGGAACAGGAATGAAAAACTGTTTTTT. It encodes CASSLEGNRNEKLFF.

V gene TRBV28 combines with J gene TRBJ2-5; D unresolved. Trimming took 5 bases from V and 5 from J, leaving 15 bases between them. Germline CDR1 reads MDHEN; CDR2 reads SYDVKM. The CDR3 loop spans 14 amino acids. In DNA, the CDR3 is TGTGCCAGCAGTCCTACCCGAGCGAGGGAGACCCAGTACTTC. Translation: CASSPTRARETQYF.

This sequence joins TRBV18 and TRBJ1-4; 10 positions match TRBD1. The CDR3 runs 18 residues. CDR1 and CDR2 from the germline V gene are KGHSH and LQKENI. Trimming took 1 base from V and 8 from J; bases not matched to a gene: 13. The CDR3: CASSPQVPGQGISEKLFF. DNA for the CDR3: TGTGCCAGCTCACCACAAGTCCCGGGACAGGGGATCTCGGAAAAACTGTTTTTT.

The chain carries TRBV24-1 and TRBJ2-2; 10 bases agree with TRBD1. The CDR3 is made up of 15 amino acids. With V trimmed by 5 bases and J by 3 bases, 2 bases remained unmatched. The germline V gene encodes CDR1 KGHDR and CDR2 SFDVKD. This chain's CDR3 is CATSVGTGDTGELFF. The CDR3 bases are TGTGCCACCAGTGTCGGGACAGGGGACACCGGGGAGCTGTTTTTT.

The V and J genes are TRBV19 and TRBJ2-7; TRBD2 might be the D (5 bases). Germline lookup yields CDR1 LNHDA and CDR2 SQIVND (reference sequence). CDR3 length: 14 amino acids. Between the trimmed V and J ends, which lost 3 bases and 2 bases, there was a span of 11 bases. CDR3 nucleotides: TGTGCCAGTAGTATTCCGGGGTCCCCCTACGAGCAGTACTTC. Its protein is CASSIPGSPYEQYF.

The CDR3 is CASNSQRPYSEKLFF. The CDR3 bases are TGTGCCAGTAACTCCCAGAGGCCTTATTCTGAAAAACTGTTTTTT. The chain uses TRBV19 and TRBJ1-4; D uncertain. Germline loops: CDR1 LNHDA, CDR2 SQIVND (reference sequence). V was clipped by 7 bases and J by 7 bases, with 19 bases between them. The length of the CDR3 is 15 residues.